The 28 T cell receptor beta chains presented below share a single source sample, sequenced in a study. TCRdb reprocessed the 5' RACE reads with MiXCR, giving one entry per CDR3 protein. The data contain around 57,000 distinct CDR3 sequences, roughly 30% of them singletons. The sample taken for sequencing was tumor-infiltrating memory CD4+ T cells sorted from the breast tumor. Documented subset: memory CD4+ T cells, CD4+CD45RO+CD25-. The receptors derive from a female donor with breast cancer.

This clonotype rates as medium-sized. This sequence joins TRBV7-2 and TRBJ1-2, with TRBD1 as a possible D gene (6 bases). The germline V gene encodes CDR1 SGHTA and CDR2 FQGNSA. This CDR3 is 15 amino acids long. Trimming took 4 bases from V and 0 from J, leaving 12 bases between them. CDR3 bases: TGTGCCAGCAGCTCGTACAGGACAGCTAACTATGGCTACACCTTC. Its protein product is CASSSYRTANYGYTF.

The chain has TRBV5-1 and TRBJ2-1, with D possibly matching TRBD2 (5 bases). Germline CDR1 reads SGHRS; CDR2 reads YFSETQ. The germline V and J ends were trimmed by 0 bases and 5 bases, with 12 bases remaining between them. This CDR3 spans 15 amino acids. The DNA of the CDR3 is TGCGCCAGCAGCTTGGTGGACTCAATGAACAATGAGCAGTTCTTC. It is translated as CASSLVDSMNNEQFF. The full variable domain, in which reference TRBV5-1 and TRBJ2-1 provide the parts outside the CDR3, is KAGVTQTPRYLIKTRGQQVTLSCSPISGHRSVSWYQQTPGQGLQFLFEYFSETQRNKGNFPGRFSGRQFSNSRSEMNVSTLELGDSALYLCASSLVDSMNNEQFFGPGTRLTVL.

This clonotype came up a few times. The conserved phenylalanine or tryptophan normally closing the CDR3 is absent here, so this likely arose from a read error. The V and J genes are TRBV12-3 or TRBV12-4 and TRBJ1-1, with D maybe TRBD1 (6 bases). This CDR3 spans 14 amino acids. V was shortened by 8 bases and J by 1 base, with 14 bases between the two germline ends. CDR3: CASGPLDRNTEAFS. CDR3 DNA: TGTGCCAGCGGGCCTCTGGACAGGAACACTGAAGCTTTCTCT.

This clonotype has at least ten counts. CDR3 nucleotide sequence: TGTGCCAGCAGCTTGATCTGGGGTTACCAAGAGACCCAGTACTTC. Residues: CASSLIWGYQETQYF. The chain combines TRBV7-2 with TRBJ2-5; D not certain. The CDR3 covers 15 residues. V lost 3 bases and J 0 bases, leaving 11 bases between the germline ends. The germline V gene has CDR1 SGHTA and CDR2 FQGNSA. Based on the CDR3 plus reference TRBV7-2 and TRBJ2-5, the full variable domain is GAGVSQSPSNKVTEKGKDVELRCDPISGHTALYWYRQSLGQGLEFLIYFQGNSAPDKSGLPSDRFSAERTGGSVSTLTIQRTQQEDSAVYLCASSLIWGYQETQYFGPGTRLLVL.

This clonotype was detected only once. A much more abundant neighbour one base away suggests this may be a read error. CDR3 DNA sequence: TGTGCCGGCAGCACCCCTGGACAGGGAATTCAATCTGGGGCCAACGTCCTGACTTTC. It encodes CAGSTPGQGIQSGANVLTF. The gene calls are TRBV11-1 and TRBJ2-6; 8 bases align to TRBD1. Germline-derived CDR1 and CDR2 are SGHAT and FQDESV (reference sequence). The CDR3 covers 19 residues.

The chain uses TRBV6-5 and TRBJ1-1, with D possibly matching TRBD1 (5 bases). The V end lost 1 base, the J end lost 10 bases, and 7 bases lay between the germline ends. From germline, CDR1 is MNHEY and CDR2 SVGAGI. The CDR3 extends over 11 amino acids. As DNA, the CDR3 is TGTGCCAGCAGTTACTGGGGGGGAGCTTTCTTT. Protein product: CASSYWGGAFF.

The sample holds a few counts of this clonotype. The rearrangement joins TRBV2 to TRBJ2-7; 10 nucleotides align to TRBD1. This CDR3 has 14 residues. Per germline, CDR1 SNHLY and CDR2 FYNNEI. Losses at the gene ends were 8 bases for V and 1 base for J; bases not matched to a gene: 5. In DNA, the CDR3 is TGTGCCAGCGGCCGGGACAGGGGTTCCTACGAGCAGTACTTC. The encoded protein is CASGRDRGSYEQYF. The full variable domain, completed using reference TRBV2 and TRBJ2-7, is EPEVTQTPSHQVTQMGQEVILRCVPISNHLYFYWYRQILGQKVEFLVSFYNNEISEKSEIFDDQFSVERPDGSNFTLKIRSTKLEDSAMYFCASGRDRGSYEQYFGPGTRLTVT.

Notes on this clonotype: This may be a read error: a much more frequent sequence differs by one nucleotide. The chain links TRBV6-6 to TRBJ1-2; 9 nucleotides agree with TRBD1. The CDR3 contains 13 residues. V lost 10 bases and J lost 8; bases outside the gene matches: 11. The germline CDR1 and CDR2 sequences are MNHNY and SVGAGI (reference sequence). CDR3 bases: TGTGCCAACAGCCCCGGGACAGGGTTCGGCTACACCTTC. Its translation: CANSPGTGFGYTF.

This chain uses TRBV7-3 with TRBJ2-6; D ambiguous. Germline V CDR1 and CDR2: SGHTA, FQGTGA. This CDR3 has 16 amino acids. V gave up 5 bases and J gave up 4 bases, with 15 bases separating them. CDR3 DNA: TGTGCCAGCAGCCCAACTGGGCCTTCGGGGGCCAACGTCCTGACTTTC. Its protein is CASSPTGPSGANVLTF.

This clonotype was counted at least ten times. The chain employs TRBV11-3 and TRBJ2-3; the D is unclear. V lost 0 bases to trimming and J lost 1 base, with 2 bases between them. Germline lookup yields CDR1 SGHNT and CDR2 YENEEA. This CDR3 is built from 13 residues. The CDR3 DNA reads as TGTGCCAGCAGCTTAGAGGGCACAGATACGCAGTATTTT. This translates into CASSLEGTDTQYF.

This rearrangement joins TRBV2 to TRBJ2-3; 7 bases are a match to TRBD1. The CDR3 consists of 15 residues. The germline V gene encodes CDR1 SNHLY and CDR2 FYNNEI. V shed 6 bases, J shed 3 bases, and the junction held 9 bases outside the gene matches. DNA for the CDR3: TGTGCCAGCAGCAGCCGGGACAGTAGGACAGATACGCAGTATTTT. The encoded protein is CASSSRDSRTDTQYF.

This clonotype was seen only a few times. This chain connects TRBV29-1 to TRBJ2-1, with 7 positions matching TRBD2. The CDR3 loop spans 14 amino acids. Per the germline V gene, CDR1 is SQVTM and CDR2 is ANQGSEA. V was pared by 4 bases and J by 9 bases, with 12 bases of the junction left unmatched. DNA for the CDR3: TGCAGCGTTGGGGGAGCGGGAAGAAGGGGTGAGCAGTTCTTC. The encoded protein is CSVGGAGRRGEQFF.

The rearrangement uses TRBV7-3 and TRBJ2-3; D may be TRBD2 (6 bases). This CDR3 spans 16 amino acids. V lost 2 bases, J lost 2 bases, and 14 bases lay in between. The V gene's germline CDR1 is SGHTA and CDR2 FQGTGA. CDR3 DNA sequence: TGTGCCAGCAGCTTAGGATTCTCGCGGGACACAGATACGCAGTATTTT. This translates into CASSLGFSRDTDTQYF.

This clonotype was recorded a few times. V usage is TRBV9 and J usage is TRBJ2-7; 7 nucleotides line up with TRBD2. CDR3 length: 15 residues. CDR1 SGDLS and CDR2 YYNGEE come from the germline V gene. With V trimmed by 0 bases and J by 4 bases, 7 bases remained unmatched. CDR3 region: CASSVADKGGYEQYF. Here the CDR3 DNA reads TGTGCCAGCAGCGTAGCCGACAAGGGAGGGTACGAGCAGTACTTC.

The chain couples TRBV7-2 to TRBJ2-3, with D hard to call. V shed 5 bases and J shed 3 bases, with 18 bases lying between them. Germline V lookup: CDR1 SGHTA, CDR2 FQGNSA. CDR3 length: 16 amino acids. CDR3 DNA: TGTGCCAGCAGCCGTATTGGCGGATTGGGGACAGATACGCAGTATTTT. It yields the protein CASSRIGGLGTDTQYF.

V is TRBV29-1 and J is TRBJ1-4, with a weak D call TRBD1 (6 bases). Germline V gene lookup returns CDR1 SQVTM and CDR2 ANQGSEA. V was clipped by 7 bases and J by 7 bases, with 16 bases between them. The CDR3 length is 13 residues. CDR3 in DNA: TGCAGCGGGGGCGTCAGGGGTGCTGAAAAACTGTTTTTT. Its protein is CSGGVRGAEKLFF.

The sample holds many counts of this clonotype. The V gene is TRBV6-5, the J gene TRBJ1-5, with 8 positions matching TRBD1. Germline V gene lookup returns CDR1 MNHEY and CDR2 SVGAGI. J gave up 6 bases and V 5 bases, and 15 bases lay outside the gene matches. The CDR3 totals 17 residues. The CDR3 DNA reads TGTGCCAGCAGTCTTACCTGGACAGGGCGGGAAGGTCAGCCCCAGCATTTT. This codes for CASSLTWTGREGQPQHF.

V is TRBV5-4 and J is TRBJ2-1, with D maybe TRBD1 (6 bases). Looked up from germline, CDR1 is SGHNT and CDR2 is YYREEE (reference sequence). V dropped 4 bases and J dropped 7 bases, with 12 bases sitting between them. CDR3 length equals 13 residues. The CDR3 loop is CASSPGHLNEQFF. In DNA form, the CDR3 reads TGTGCCAGCAGCCCGGGACACCTAAATGAGCAGTTCTTC.

This clonotype was seen a few times. CDR3 loop: CASSLEGGPNYGYTF. The CDR3 DNA follows: TGCGCCAGCAGCTTGGAAGGCGGACCGAACTATGGCTACACCTTC. The V gene is TRBV5-1, the J gene TRBJ1-2, with D unresolved. CDR1 and CDR2 (germline): SGHRS, YFSETQ. Trimming removed 0 bases from V and 2 bases from J, with 11 bases in between. This CDR3 has 15 amino acids.

This clonotype was seen more than once but under ten times. The chain couples TRBV12-3 or TRBV12-4 to TRBJ2-3; 12 nucleotides match TRBD2. This CDR3 is 17 amino acids long. The V gene end was trimmed by 6 bases and the J gene end by 3 bases; junction bases not matched to a gene: 10. CDR3 region: CASSPGTSGWGTDTQYF. The CDR3 DNA sequence: TGTGCCAGCAGCCCCGGGACTAGCGGGTGGGGGACAGATACGCAGTATTTT.

This clonotype was observed many times. The chain uses TRBV5-1 and TRBJ2-1, with TRBD2 matching over 11 bases. CDR3 length equals 19 residues. Germline V gene data show CDR1 as SGHRS and CDR2 as YFSETQ. With 3 bases clipped from V and 0 bases from J, the junction kept 11 bases outside the gene matches. CDR3 sequence reads: CASSSGDRLAGRSYNEQFF. CDR3 sequence (DNA): TGCGCCAGCAGCTCGGGGGACCGACTAGCGGGACGCTCCTACAATGAGCAGTTCTTC.

This sequence joins TRBV7-9 and TRBJ2-7; 7 nucleotides line up with TRBD1. This CDR3 has 17 residues. V trimming: 0 bases; J trimming: 2 bases; junction bases outside the gene matches: 10. Germline CDR1 SEHNR, CDR2 FQNEAQ (reference sequence). This CDR3 reads CASSLAVLGQKTYEQYF. CDR3 DNA: TGTGCCAGCAGCTTAGCGGTTTTGGGACAGAAGACCTACGAGCAGTACTTC.

There are a few counts of this clonotype. The gene calls are TRBV5-1 and TRBJ2-3; a possible D gene is TRBD2 (5 bases). This CDR3 has 15 amino acids. CDR1 is SGHRS and CDR2 is YFSETQ in the germline V gene. V dropped 0 bases and J dropped 2 bases, with 10 bases sitting between them. In DNA form, the CDR3 reads TGCGCCAGCAGCTTGGACGGGGAACACACAGATACGCAGTATTTT. Its translation: CASSLDGEHTDTQYF. Together with reference TRBV5-1 and TRBJ2-3, the CDR3 gives the full variable domain: KAGVTQTPRYLIKTRGQQVTLSCSPISGHRSVSWYQQTPGQGLQFLFEYFSETQRNKGNFPGRFSGRQFSNSRSEMNVSTLELGDSALYLCASSLDGEHTDTQYFGPGTRLTVL.

A remark on this clonotype: The junction does not match germline at one end; this may be a read error. The chain links TRBV4-3 to TRBJ2-2; D perhaps matches TRBD2 (5 bases). The germline V gene encodes CDR1 LGHNA and CDR2 YSLEER. This CDR3 is built from 15 residues. DNA of the CDR3: TGCGCCAGCAGCCAAGACAGTCAGAACACCGGGGAGCTGTGTTTT. Its translation: CASSQDSQNTGELCF.

The CDR3 DNA is TGCAGTGCTAGAGCTTCGACAGGGACCGGTAGTCAGCCCCAGCATTTT. This translates into CSARASTGTGSQPQHF. The chain joins TRBV20-1 to TRBJ1-5; 7 bases fit TRBD1. CDR3 length equals 16 residues. V trimming: 1 base; J trimming: 6 bases; junction bases outside the gene matches: 12. CDR1 and CDR2 (germline): DFQATT, SNEGSKA (reference sequence).

The genes are TRBV7-2 and TRBJ2-7; 9 nucleotides align to TRBD1. This CDR3 comprises 14 residues. Germline V gene lookup returns CDR1 SGHTA and CDR2 FQGNSA. Trimming at V came to 7 bases and at J to 4 bases, leaving 8 bases not matched to a gene. CDR3 in DNA: TGTGCCAGCAACTATGGGACAGGGAGTTACGAGCAGTACTTC. This gives the protein CASNYGTGSYEQYF.

This clonotype occurred once. The V gene is TRBV11-3, the J gene TRBJ2-1; tentatively, D is TRBD2 (5 bases). The CDR3 has 11 residues. Looked up from germline, CDR1 is SGHNT and CDR2 is YENEEA. V was shortened by 10 bases and J by 7 bases, with 11 bases between the two germline ends. This CDR3 reads CAIRDCNEQFF. CDR3 in DNA: TGTGCCATCCGGGATTGTAATGAGCAGTTCTTC.

The rearrangement joins TRBV5-1 to TRBJ2-3; D gene ambiguous. V was clipped by 0 bases and J by 0 bases, with 8 bases between them. The CDR3 length is 15 residues. Germline lookup yields CDR1 SGHRS and CDR2 YFSETQ. The CDR3 nucleotides are TGCGCCAGCAGCTTGGGCCTGACTAGCACAGATACGCAGTATTTT. Protein: CASSLGLTSTDTQYF.